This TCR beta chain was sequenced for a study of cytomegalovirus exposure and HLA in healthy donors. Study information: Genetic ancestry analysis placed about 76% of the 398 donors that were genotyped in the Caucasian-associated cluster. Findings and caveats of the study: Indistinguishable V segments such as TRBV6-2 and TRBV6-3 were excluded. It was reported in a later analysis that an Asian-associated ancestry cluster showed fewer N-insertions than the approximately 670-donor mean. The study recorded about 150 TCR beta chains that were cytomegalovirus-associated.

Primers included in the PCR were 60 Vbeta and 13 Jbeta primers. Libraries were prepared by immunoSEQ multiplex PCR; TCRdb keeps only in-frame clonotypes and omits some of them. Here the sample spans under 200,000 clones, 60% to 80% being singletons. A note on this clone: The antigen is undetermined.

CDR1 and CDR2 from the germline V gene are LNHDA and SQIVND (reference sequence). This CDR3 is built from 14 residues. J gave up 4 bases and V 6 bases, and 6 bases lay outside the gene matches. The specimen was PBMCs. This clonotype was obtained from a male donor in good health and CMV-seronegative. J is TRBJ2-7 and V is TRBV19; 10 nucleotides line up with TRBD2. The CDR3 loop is CASRGSGGAYEQYF. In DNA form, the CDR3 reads TGTGCCAGTAGAGGGAGCGGGGGGGCATACGAGCAGTACTTC.